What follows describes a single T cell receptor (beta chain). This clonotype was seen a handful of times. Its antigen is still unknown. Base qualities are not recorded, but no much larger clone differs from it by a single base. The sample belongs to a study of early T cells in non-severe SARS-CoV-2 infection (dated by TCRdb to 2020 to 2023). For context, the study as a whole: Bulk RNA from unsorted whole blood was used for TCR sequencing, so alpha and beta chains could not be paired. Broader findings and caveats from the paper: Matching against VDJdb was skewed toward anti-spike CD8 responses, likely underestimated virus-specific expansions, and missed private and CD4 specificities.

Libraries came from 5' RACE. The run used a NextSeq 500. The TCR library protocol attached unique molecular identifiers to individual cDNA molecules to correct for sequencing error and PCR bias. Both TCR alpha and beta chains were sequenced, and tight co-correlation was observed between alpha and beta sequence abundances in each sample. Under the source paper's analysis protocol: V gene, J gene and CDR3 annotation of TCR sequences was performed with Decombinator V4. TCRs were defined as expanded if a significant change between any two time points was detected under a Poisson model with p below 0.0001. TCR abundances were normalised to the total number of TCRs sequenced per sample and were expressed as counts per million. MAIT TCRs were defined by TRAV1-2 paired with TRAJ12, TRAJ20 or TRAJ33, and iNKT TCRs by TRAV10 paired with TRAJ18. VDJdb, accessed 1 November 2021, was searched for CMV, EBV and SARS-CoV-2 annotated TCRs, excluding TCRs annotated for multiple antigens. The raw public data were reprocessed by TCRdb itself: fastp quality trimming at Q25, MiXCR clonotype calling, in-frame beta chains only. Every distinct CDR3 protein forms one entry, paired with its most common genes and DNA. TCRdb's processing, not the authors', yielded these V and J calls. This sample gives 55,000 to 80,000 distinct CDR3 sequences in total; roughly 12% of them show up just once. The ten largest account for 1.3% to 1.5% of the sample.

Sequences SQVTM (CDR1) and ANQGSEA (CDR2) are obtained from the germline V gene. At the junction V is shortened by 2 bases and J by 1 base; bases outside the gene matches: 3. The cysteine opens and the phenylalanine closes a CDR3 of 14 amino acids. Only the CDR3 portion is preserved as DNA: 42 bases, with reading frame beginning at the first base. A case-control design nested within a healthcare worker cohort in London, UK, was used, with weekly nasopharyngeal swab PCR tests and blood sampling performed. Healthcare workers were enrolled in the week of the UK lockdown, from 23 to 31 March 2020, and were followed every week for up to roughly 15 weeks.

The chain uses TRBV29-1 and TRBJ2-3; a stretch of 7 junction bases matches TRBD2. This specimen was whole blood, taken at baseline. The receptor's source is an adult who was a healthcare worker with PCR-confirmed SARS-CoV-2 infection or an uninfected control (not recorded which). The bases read TGCAGCGTTGAATGGGCGGGAGGCACAGATACGCAGTATTTT. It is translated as CSVEWAGGTDTQYF.